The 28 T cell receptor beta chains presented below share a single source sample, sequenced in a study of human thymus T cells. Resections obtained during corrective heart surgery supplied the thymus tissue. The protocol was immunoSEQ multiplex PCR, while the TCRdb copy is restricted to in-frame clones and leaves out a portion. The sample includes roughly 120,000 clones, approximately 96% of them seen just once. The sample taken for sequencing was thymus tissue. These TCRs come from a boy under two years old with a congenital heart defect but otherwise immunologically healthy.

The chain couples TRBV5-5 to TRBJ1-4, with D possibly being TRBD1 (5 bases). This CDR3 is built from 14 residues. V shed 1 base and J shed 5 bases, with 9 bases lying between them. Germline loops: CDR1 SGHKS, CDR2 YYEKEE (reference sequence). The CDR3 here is CASSLMKGNEKLFF. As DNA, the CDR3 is TGTGCCAGCAGCTTGATGAAGGGGAATGAAAAACTGTTTTTT.

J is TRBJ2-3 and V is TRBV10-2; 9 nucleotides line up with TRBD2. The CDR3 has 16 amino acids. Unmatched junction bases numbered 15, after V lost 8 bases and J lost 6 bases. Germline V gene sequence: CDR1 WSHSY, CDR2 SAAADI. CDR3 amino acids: CASPGWIAGAEDTQYF. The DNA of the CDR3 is TGCGCCAGCCCCGGCTGGATAGCGGGGGCAGAGGATACGCAGTATTTT.

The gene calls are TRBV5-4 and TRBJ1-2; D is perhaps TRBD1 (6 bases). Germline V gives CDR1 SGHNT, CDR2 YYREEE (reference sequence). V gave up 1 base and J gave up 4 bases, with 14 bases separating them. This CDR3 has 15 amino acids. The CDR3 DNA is TGTGCCAGCAGCTTGCCGCAGACAGGTCCCTATGGCTACACCTTC. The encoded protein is CASSLPQTGPYGYTF.

CDR3 in amino acids: CASSFGTNTGELFF. In DNA form, the CDR3 reads TGTGCCAGCAGCTTCGGGACAAACACCGGGGAGCTGTTTTTT. The V gene is TRBV5-5, the J gene TRBJ2-2; a weak D match, TRBD1 (6 bases). This CDR3 contains 14 residues. V was clipped by 2 bases and J by 2 bases, with 7 bases between them. Germline loops: CDR1 SGHKS, CDR2 YYEKEE (reference sequence).

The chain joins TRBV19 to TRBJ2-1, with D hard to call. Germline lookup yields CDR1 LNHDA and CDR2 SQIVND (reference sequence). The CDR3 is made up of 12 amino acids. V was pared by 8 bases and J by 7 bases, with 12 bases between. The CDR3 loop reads CASSLGPNEQFF. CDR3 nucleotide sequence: TGTGCCAGTTCCCTAGGGCCGAATGAGCAGTTCTTC.

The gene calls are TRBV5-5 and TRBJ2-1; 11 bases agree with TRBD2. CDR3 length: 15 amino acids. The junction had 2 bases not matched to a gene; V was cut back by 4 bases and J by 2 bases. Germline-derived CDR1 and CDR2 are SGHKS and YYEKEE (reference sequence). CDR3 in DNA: TGTGCCAGCAGCCTTAGCGGGGGGGCCTACAATGAGCAGTTCTTC. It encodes CASSLSGGAYNEQFF.

CDR3 sequence (DNA): TGCGCCAGCAGCTTGTGGGGGGGCAATGAGCAGTTCTTC. This codes for CASSLWGGNEQFF. The V and J genes are TRBV5-1 and TRBJ2-1; 7 bases align to TRBD2. V trimming: 1 base; J trimming: 6 bases; junction bases outside the gene matches: 1. CDR3 length equals 13 residues. Germline CDR1 SGHRS, CDR2 YFSETQ.

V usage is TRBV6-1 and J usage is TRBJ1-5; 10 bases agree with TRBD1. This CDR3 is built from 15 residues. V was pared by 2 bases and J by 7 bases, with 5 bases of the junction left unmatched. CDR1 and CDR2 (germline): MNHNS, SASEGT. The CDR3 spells CASSERADRGQPQHF. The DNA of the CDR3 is TGTGCCAGCAGTGAAAGGGCGGACAGGGGGCAGCCCCAGCATTTT.

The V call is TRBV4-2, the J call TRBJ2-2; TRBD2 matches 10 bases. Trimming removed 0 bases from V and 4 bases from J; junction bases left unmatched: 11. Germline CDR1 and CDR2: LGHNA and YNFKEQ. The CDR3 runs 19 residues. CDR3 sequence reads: CASSQEFNEVAGGTGELFF. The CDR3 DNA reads TGTGCCAGCAGCCAAGAATTCAACGAGGTAGCGGGGGGCACCGGGGAGCTGTTTTTT.

The CDR3 region has the DNA TGCGCCAGCAGCCCCCAATTGAACACTGAAGCTTTCTTT. It codes for CASSPQLNTEAFF. This sequence joins TRBV5-1 and TRBJ1-1, with no clear D. CDR1 and CDR2 (germline): SGHRS, YFSETQ. V lost 4 bases and J 0 bases, leaving 7 bases between the germline ends. The length of the CDR3 is 13 residues. The full variable domain, in which reference TRBV5-1 and TRBJ1-1 provide the parts outside the CDR3, is KAGVTQTPRYLIKTRGQQVTLSCSPISGHRSVSWYQQTPGQGLQFLFEYFSETQRNKGNFPGRFSGRQFSNSRSEMNVSTLELGDSALYLCASSPQLNTEAFFGQGTRLTVV.

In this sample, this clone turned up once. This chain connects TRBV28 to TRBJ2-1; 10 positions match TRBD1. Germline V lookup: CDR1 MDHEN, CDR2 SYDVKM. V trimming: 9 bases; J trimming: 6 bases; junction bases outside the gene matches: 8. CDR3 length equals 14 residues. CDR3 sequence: CASRGQGTGNEQFF. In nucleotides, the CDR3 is TGTGCCAGTAGGGGACAGGGGACAGGCAATGAGCAGTTCTTC.

The CDR3 nucleotides are TGCGCCAGCAGCGGCGGACAGGGAGAGGGCTACACCTTC. It translates to CASSGGQGEGYTF. The genes are TRBV5-1 and TRBJ1-2; 8 bases are shared with TRBD1. V shed 4 bases, J shed 8 bases, and the junction held 7 bases outside the gene matches. The CDR3 covers 13 residues. Germline loops: CDR1 SGHRS, CDR2 YFSETQ.

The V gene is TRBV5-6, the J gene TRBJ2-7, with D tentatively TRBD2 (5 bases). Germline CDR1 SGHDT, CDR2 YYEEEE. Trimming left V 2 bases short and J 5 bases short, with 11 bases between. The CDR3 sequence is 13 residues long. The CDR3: CASSLPGNHEQYF. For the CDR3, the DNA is TGTGCCAGCAGCTTACCGGGGAACCACGAGCAGTACTTC.

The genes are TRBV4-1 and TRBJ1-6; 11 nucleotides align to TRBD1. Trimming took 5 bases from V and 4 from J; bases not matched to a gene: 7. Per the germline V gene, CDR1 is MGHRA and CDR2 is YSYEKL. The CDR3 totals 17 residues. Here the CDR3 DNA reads TGCGCCAGCAGCAGAGAGGGACAGGGGGGTTATAATTCACCCCTCCACTTT. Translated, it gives CASSREGQGGYNSPLHF.

The CDR3 DNA reads TGTGCCAGCAGCTTAGAAGTGGGGAGCTCCTACAATGAGCAGTTCTTC. It encodes CASSLEVGSSYNEQFF. This chain links TRBV7-6 with TRBJ2-1, with a possible D match to TRBD2 (5 bases). V was shortened by 1 base and J by 0 bases, with 10 bases between the two germline ends. This CDR3 has 16 amino acids. CDR1 and CDR2 (germline): SGHVS, FNYEAQ.

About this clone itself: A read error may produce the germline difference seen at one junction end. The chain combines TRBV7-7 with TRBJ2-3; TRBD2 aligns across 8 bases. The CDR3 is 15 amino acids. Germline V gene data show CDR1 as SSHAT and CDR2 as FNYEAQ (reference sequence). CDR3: CASSRAGARTDTQYF. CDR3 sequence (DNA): TGTGCTAGCAGTCGAGCGGGGGCCCGCACAGATACGCAGTATTTT.

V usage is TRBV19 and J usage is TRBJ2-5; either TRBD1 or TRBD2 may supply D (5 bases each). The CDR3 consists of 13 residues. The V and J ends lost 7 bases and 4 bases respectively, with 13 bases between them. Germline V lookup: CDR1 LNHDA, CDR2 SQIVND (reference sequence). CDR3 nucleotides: TGTGCCAGTACTCCAGGGAGATCAGAGACCCAGTACTTC. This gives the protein CASTPGRSETQYF.

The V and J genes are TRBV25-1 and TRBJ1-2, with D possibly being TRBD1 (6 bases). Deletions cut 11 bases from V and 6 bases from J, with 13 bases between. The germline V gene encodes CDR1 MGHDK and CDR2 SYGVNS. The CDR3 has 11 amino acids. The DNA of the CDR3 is TGTGCCGTCGAGGGGGGGAATGGCTACACCTTC. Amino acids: CAVEGGNGYTF.

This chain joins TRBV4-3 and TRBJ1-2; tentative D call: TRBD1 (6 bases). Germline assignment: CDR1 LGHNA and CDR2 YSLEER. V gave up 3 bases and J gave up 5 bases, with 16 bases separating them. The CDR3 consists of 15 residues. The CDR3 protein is CASSQGAREEYGYTF. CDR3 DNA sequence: TGCGCCAGCAGCCAGGGGGCGCGGGAGGAGTATGGCTACACCTTC.

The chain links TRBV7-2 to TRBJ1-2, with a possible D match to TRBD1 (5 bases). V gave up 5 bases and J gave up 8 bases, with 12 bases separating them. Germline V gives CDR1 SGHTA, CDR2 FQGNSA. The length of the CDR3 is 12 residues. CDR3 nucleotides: TGTGCCAGCAGCGAGGGGATCTGGGGCTACACCTTC. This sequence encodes CASSEGIWGYTF.

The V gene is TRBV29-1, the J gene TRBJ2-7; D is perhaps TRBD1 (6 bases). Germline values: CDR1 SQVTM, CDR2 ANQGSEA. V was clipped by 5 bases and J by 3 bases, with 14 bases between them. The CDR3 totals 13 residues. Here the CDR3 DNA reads TGCAGCGTTTCAACGACAGGCCTCTACGAGCAGTACTTC. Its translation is CSVSTTGLYEQYF.

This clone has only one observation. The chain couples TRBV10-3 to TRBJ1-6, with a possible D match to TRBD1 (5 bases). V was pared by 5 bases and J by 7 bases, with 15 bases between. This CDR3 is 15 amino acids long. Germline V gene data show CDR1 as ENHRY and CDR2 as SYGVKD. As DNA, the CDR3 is TGTGCCATCAGTTACTCAGGGAGGCGGAATTCACCCCTCCACTTT. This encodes CAISYSGRRNSPLHF.

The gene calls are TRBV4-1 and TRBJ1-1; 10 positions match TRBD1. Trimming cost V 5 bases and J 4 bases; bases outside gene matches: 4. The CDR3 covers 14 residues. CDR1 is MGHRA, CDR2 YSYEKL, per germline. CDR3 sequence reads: CASSCRTGGTEAFF. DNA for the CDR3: TGCGCCAGCAGCTGTCGGACAGGGGGCACTGAAGCTTTCTTT.

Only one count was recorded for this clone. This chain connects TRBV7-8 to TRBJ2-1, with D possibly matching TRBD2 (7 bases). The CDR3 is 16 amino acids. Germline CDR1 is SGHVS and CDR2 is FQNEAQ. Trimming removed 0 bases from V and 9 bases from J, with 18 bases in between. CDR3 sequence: CASSLAHRGAGCEQFF. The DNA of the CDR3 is TGTGCCAGCAGCTTAGCGCACCGGGGGGCGGGATGTGAGCAGTTCTTC.

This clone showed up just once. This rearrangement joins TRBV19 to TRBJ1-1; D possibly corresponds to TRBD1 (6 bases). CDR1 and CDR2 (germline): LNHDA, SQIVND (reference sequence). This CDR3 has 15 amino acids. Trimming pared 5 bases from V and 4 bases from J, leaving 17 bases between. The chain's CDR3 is CASSLQYRVFTEAFF. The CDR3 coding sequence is TGTGCCAGTAGTCTCCAATACAGGGTCTTCACTGAAGCTTTCTTT.

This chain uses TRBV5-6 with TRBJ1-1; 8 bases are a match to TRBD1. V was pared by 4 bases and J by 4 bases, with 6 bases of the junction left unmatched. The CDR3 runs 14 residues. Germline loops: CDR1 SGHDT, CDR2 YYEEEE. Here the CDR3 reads CASSTDRVITEAFF. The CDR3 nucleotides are TGTGCCAGCAGCACGGACAGGGTTATCACTGAAGCTTTCTTT.

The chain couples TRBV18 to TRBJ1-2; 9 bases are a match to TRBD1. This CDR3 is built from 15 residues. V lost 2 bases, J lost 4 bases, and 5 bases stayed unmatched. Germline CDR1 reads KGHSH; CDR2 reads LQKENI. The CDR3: CASSPGTGSGYGYTF. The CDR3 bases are TGTGCCAGCTCACCAGGGACAGGGTCCGGCTATGGCTACACCTTC.

As DNA, the CDR3 is TGTGCCAGCAGCAAACAGACAGGGGCCAATGAGCAGTTCTTC. This sequence encodes CASSKQTGANEQFF. V is TRBV28 and J is TRBJ2-1; TRBD1 matches 8 bases. The CDR3 covers 14 residues. Germline values: CDR1 MDHEN, CDR2 SYDVKM. V trimming: 6 bases; J trimming: 6 bases; junction bases outside the gene matches: 7.